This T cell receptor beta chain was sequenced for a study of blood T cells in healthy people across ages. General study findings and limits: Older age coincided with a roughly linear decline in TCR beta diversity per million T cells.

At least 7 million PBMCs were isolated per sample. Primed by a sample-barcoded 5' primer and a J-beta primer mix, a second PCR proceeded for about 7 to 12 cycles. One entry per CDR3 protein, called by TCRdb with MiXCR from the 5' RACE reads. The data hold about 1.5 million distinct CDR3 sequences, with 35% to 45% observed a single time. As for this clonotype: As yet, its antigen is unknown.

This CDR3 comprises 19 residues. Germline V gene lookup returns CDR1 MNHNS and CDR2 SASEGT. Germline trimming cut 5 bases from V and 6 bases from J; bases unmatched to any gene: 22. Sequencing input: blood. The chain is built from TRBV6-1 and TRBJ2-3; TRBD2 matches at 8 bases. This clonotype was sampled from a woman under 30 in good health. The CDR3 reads CASSRAPTIAGYAPDTQYF. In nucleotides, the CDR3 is TGTGCCAGCAGTAGGGCCCCAACAATAGCGGGGTATGCACCGGATACGCAGTATTTT.